The rows below give T cell receptor beta chains drawn from one sample of a study of blood T cell repertoires in COVID-19. Profiling relied on immunoSEQ multiplex PCR, and the TCRdb table lists in-frame clones only, not all of them. Here the sample spans about 41,000 clones, approximately 80% being singletons. Sequencing was performed on peripheral blood. These receptors all come from a woman aged 55-69 years with acute or convalescent COVID-19. CDR3s include the opening cysteine and the closing phenylalanine or tryptophan. D genes are given only for firm matches. Size tells how often a clone was seen (once, few, many) or the class of an expanded clone, and some rows leave it out.

v_call: TRBV30
clone_size: .
j_call: TRBJ2-7
d_call: .
cdr3_aa: CAWSSGNSYEQYF
cdr3_nt: TGTGCCTGGAGTAGTGGCAATTCCTACGAGCAGTACTTC

v_call: TRBV7-9
clone_size: .
j_call: TRBJ1-5
d_call: .
cdr3_aa: CASSLGVEGNSNQPQHF
cdr3_nt: TGTGCCAGCAGCTTGGGTGTTGAGGGAAATAGCAATCAGCCCCAGCATTTT

v_call: TRBV7-8
clone_size: few
j_call: TRBJ1-5
d_call: TRBD1
cdr3_aa: CASSLETGFPHQPQHF
cdr3_nt: TGTGCCAGCAGCTTGGAGACAGGGTTCCCCCATCAGCCCCAGCATTTT

v_call: TRBV14
clone_size: .
j_call: TRBJ2-3
d_call: TRBD1
cdr3_aa: CASGQGEDTQYF
cdr3_nt: TGTGCCAGCGGACAGGGAGAAGATACGCAGTATTTT

v_call: TRBV27
clone_size: .
j_call: TRBJ1-6
d_call: TRBD1
cdr3_aa: CATQGWDFNSPLHF
cdr3_nt: TGTGCCACACAGGGGTGGGACTTTAATTCACCCCTCCACTTT

v_call: TRBV7-3
clone_size: .
j_call: TRBJ2-7
d_call: .
cdr3_aa: CASSLEAVSYEQYF
cdr3_nt: TGTGCCAGCAGCTTAGAGGCAGTATCCTACGAGCAGTACTTC

v_call: TRBV5-1
clone_size: .
j_call: TRBJ2-7
d_call: .
cdr3_aa: CASIPPGSYEQYF
cdr3_nt: TGCGCCAGCATCCCCCCAGGGTCCTACGAGCAGTACTTC

v_call: TRBV6-5
clone_size: .
j_call: TRBJ1-3
d_call: .
cdr3_aa: CASSYEGASGNTIYF
cdr3_nt: TGTGCCAGCAGTTACGAAGGGGCTTCTGGAAACACCATATATTTT

v_call: TRBV14
clone_size: .
j_call: TRBJ2-1
d_call: .
cdr3_aa: CASSQASEVGWANEQFF
cdr3_nt: TGTGCCAGCAGCCAAGCTTCCGAAGTTGGATGGGCGAATGAGCAGTTCTTC

v_call: TRBV2
clone_size: .
j_call: TRBJ2-1
d_call: TRBD2
cdr3_aa: CASSPSGRDEQFF
cdr3_nt: TGTGCCAGCAGTCCTAGCGGTCGGGATGAGCAGTTCTTC

v_call: TRBV27
clone_size: .
j_call: TRBJ2-6
d_call: TRBD1
cdr3_aa: CASSLMGQGAAGANVLTF
cdr3_nt: TGTGCCAGCAGTTTGATGGGACAGGGGGCAGCTGGGGCCAACGTCCTGACTTTC

v_call: TRBV7-9
clone_size: .
j_call: TRBJ1-5
d_call: TRBD1
cdr3_aa: CASSPGQSRNQPQHF
cdr3_nt: TGTGCCAGCAGCCCGGGACAGTCCCGGAATCAGCCCCAGCATTTT

v_call: TRBV18
clone_size: .
j_call: TRBJ2-7
d_call: TRBD2
cdr3_aa: CASSPGLAGSEQYF
cdr3_nt: TGTGCCAGCTCACCTGGACTAGCGGGGAGCGAGCAGTACTTC

v_call: TRBV6-4
clone_size: .
j_call: TRBJ2-3
d_call: TRBD1
cdr3_aa: CASSSKGQGTNTDTQYF
cdr3_nt: TGTGCCAGCAGTAGTAAGGGACAGGGGACCAACACAGATACGCAGTATTTT

v_call: TRBV2
clone_size: few
j_call: TRBJ2-7
d_call: TRBD2
cdr3_aa: CASRKPTSVSYEQYF
cdr3_nt: TGTGCCAGCAGGAAGCCCACTAGCGTCTCCTACGAGCAGTACTTC

v_call: TRBV15
clone_size: .
j_call: TRBJ1-4
d_call: TRBD1
cdr3_aa: CATSRAIGTGANEKLFF
cdr3_nt: TGTGCCACCAGCAGAGCGATTGGGACAGGGGCGAATGAAAAACTGTTTTTT

v_call: TRBV28
clone_size: few
j_call: TRBJ2-1
d_call: TRBD2
cdr3_aa: CASSSALAATYNEQFF
cdr3_nt: TGTGCCAGCAGTTCCGCCCTAGCGGCCACCTACAATGAGCAGTTCTTC

v_call: TRBV27
clone_size: .
j_call: TRBJ2-7
d_call: .
cdr3_aa: CASRPGAVPAYEQYF
cdr3_nt: TGTGCCAGCAGGCCAGGGGCCGTGCCCGCTTACGAGCAGTACTTC

v_call: TRBV7-8
clone_size: .
j_call: TRBJ2-1
d_call: TRBD2
cdr3_aa: CASKLAGVYNEQFF
cdr3_nt: TGTGCCAGCAAGCTAGCGGGAGTCTACAATGAGCAGTTCTTC

v_call: TRBV19
clone_size: .
j_call: TRBJ2-2
d_call: TRBD1
cdr3_aa: CASRAGTGWAGELFF
cdr3_nt: TGTGCCAGTAGGGCAGGGACAGGGTGGGCCGGGGAGCTGTTTTTT

v_call: TRBV21-1
clone_size: .
j_call: TRBJ2-7
d_call: .
cdr3_aa: CASSKVDRGIYEQYF
cdr3_nt: TGTGCCAGCAGCAAAGTTGACAGGGGGATCTACGAGCAGTACTTC

v_call: TRBV28
clone_size: medium-sized
j_call: TRBJ1-2
d_call: .
cdr3_aa: CASRAVQGAEWNYGYTF
cdr3_nt: TGTGCCAGCAGAGCCGTACAGGGAGCTGAATGGAACTATGGCTACACCTTC

v_call: TRBV7-9
clone_size: .
j_call: TRBJ2-3
d_call: .
cdr3_aa: CASSLAGTGQYF
cdr3_nt: TGTGCCAGCAGCTTAGCGGGGACTGGGCAGTATTTT

v_call: TRBV28
clone_size: .
j_call: TRBJ1-3
d_call: .
cdr3_aa: CASSLVGGNTIYF
cdr3_nt: TGTGCCAGCAGTTTGGTGGGCGGAAACACCATATATTTT

v_call: TRBV29-1
clone_size: .
j_call: TRBJ1-2
d_call: .
cdr3_aa: CSVRTDNYGYTF
cdr3_nt: TGCAGCGTCCGGACAGATAACTATGGCTACACCTTC

v_call: TRBV2
clone_size: once
j_call: TRBJ1-5
d_call: TRBD1
cdr3_aa: CASSEGTGVAQPQHF
cdr3_nt: TGTGCCAGCAGTGAAGGGACAGGGGTTGCTCAGCCCCAGCATTTT

v_call: TRBV11-1
clone_size: .
j_call: TRBJ1-3
d_call: .
cdr3_aa: CASSPVGGPAGNTIYF
cdr3_nt: TGTGCCAGCAGCCCTGTCGGGGGACCGGCTGGAAACACCATATATTTT

v_call: TRBV2
clone_size: .
j_call: TRBJ1-3
d_call: .
cdr3_aa: CASSEALRSSGNTIYF
cdr3_nt: TGTGCCAGCAGTGAAGCGCTTCGTAGCTCTGGAAACACCATATATTTT

v_call: TRBV6-5
clone_size: .
j_call: TRBJ2-1
d_call: TRBD2
cdr3_aa: CASKRGVYNEQFF
cdr3_nt: TGTGCCAGCAAACGGGGGGTTTACAATGAGCAGTTCTTC

v_call: TRBV12-5
clone_size: .
j_call: TRBJ1-2
d_call: .
cdr3_aa: CASGFSGGGQGYTF
cdr3_nt: TGTGCTAGTGGTTTCTCTGGGGGAGGTCAAGGCTACACCTTC

v_call: TRBV6-5
clone_size: .
j_call: TRBJ1-2
d_call: TRBD1
cdr3_aa: CASSRQWTGGGYTF
cdr3_nt: TGTGCCAGCAGTCGCCAATGGACAGGGGGTGGCTACACCTTC

v_call: TRBV19
clone_size: once
j_call: TRBJ2-2
d_call: TRBD2
cdr3_aa: CASSRKGLAGARNTGELFF
cdr3_nt: TGTGCCAGTAGTCGAAAGGGACTAGCGGGGGCCAGGAACACCGGGGAGCTGTTTTTT